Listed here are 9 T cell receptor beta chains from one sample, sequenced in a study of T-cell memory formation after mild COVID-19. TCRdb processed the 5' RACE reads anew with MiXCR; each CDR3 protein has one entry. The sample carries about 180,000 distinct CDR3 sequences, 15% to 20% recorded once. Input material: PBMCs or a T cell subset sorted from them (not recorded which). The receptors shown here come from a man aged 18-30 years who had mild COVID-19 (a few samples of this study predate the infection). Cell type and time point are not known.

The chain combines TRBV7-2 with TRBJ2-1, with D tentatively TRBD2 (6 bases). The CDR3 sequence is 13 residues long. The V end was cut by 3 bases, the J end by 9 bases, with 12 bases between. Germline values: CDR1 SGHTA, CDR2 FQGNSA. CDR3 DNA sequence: TGTGCCAGCAGCTTGCCGCCAGCGGGTGAGCAGTTCTTC. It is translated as CASSLPPAGEQFF.

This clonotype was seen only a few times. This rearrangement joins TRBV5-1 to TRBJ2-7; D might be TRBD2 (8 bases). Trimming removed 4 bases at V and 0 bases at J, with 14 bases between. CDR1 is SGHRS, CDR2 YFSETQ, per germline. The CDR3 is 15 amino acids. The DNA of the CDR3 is TGCGCCAGCAGCCCGGGGGGGACAGACTCCTACGAGCAGTACTTC. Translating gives CASSPGGTDSYEQYF.

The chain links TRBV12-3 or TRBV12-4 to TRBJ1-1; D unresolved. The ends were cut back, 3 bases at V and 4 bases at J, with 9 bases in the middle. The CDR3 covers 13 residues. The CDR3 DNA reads TGTGCCAGCAGTTTTGATAGAGTCACTGAAGCTTTCTTT. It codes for CASSFDRVTEAFF.

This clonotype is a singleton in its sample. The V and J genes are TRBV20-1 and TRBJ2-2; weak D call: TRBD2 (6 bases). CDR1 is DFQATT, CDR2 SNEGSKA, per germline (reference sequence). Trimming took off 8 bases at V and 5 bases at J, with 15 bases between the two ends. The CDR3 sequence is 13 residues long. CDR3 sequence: CSRPGARTGELFF. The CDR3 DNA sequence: TGCAGTCGTCCGGGAGCAAGGACCGGGGAGCTGTTTTTT.

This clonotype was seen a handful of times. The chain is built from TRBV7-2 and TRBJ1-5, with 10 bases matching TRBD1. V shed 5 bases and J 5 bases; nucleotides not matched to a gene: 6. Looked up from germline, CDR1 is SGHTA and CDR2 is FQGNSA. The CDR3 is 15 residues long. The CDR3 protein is CASSVGQGGYQPQHF. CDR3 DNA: TGTGCCAGCAGCGTAGGACAGGGGGGATATCAGCCCCAGCATTTT.

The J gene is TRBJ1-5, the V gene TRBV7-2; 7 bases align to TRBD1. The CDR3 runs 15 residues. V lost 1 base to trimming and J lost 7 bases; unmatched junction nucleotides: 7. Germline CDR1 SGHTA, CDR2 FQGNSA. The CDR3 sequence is CASSLVVRGGQPQHF. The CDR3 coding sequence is TGTGCCAGCAGCTTAGTAGTCAGGGGGGGCCAGCCCCAGCATTTT.

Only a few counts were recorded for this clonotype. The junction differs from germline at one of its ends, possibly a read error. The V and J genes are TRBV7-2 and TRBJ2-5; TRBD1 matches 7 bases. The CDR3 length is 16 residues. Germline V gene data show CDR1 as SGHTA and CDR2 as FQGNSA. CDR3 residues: CVSSFSPGQRKQTQYF. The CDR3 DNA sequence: TGTGTCAGCAGCTTTTCCCCGGGACAGCGAAAACAGACCCAGTACTTC.

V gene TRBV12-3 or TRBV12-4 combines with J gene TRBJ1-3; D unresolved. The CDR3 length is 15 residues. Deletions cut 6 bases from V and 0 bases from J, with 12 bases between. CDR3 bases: TGTGCCAGCAGCCCCAGTGGGCGCTCTGGAAACACCATATATTTT. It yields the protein CASSPSGRSGNTIYF.

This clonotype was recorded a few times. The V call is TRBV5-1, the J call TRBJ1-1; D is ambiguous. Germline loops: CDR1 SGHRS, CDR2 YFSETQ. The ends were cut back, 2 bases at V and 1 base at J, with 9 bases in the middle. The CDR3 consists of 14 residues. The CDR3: CASSFSAQNTEAFF. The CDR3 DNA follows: TGCGCCAGCAGCTTTTCCGCCCAGAACACTGAAGCTTTCTTT.